In this sample, the clone carrying this T cell receptor (beta chain) turned up many times. The data belong to a study of prognosis after radiotherapy for stage I lung cancer. Looking at the study overall: There were several patients who developed distant metastases (median 7 months) after radiotherapy, while more than twelve showed no significant progression.

Multiplex PCR in two rounds served to amplify TCR beta CDR3 from genomic DNA. Each TRBV and TRBJ gene had its own primer in the first PCR round. TCRdb re-called the multiplex PCR reads with MiXCR, one entry per CDR3 protein. The sample includes 15,000 to 20,000 distinct CDR3 sequences, 45% to 50% of them seen just once. The material sequenced was PBMCs, taken before or after stereotactic body radiation therapy (not recorded which). This receptor was identified in a donor over 45 with non-small cell lung cancer.

CDR3 bases: TGTGCCAGCAGAGCCGGCAATGAGCAGTTCTTC. Its translation is CASRAGNEQFF. The genes are TRBV11-2 and TRBJ2-1; no firm D call. Per germline, CDR1 SGHAT and CDR2 FQNNGV. CDR3 size: 11 residues. V was shortened by 6 bases and J by 6 bases, with 6 bases between the two germline ends.